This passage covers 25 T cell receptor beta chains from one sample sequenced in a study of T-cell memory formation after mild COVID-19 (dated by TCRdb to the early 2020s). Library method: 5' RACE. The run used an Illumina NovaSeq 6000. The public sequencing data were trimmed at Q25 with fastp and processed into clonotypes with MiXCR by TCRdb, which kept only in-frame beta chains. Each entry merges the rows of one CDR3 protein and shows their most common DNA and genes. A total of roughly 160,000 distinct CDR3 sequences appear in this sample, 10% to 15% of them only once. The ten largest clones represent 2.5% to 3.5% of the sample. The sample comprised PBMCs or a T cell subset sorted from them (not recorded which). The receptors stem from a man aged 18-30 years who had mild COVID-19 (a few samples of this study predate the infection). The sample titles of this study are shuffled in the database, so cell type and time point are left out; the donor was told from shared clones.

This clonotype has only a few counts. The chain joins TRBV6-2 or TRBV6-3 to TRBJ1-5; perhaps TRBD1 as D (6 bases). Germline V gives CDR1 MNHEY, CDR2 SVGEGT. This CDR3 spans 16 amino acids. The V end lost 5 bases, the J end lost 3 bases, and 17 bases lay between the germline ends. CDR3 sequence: CASSPGTQIFNQPQHF. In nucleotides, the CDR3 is TGTGCCAGCAGTCCCGGGACACAGATATTCAATCAGCCCCAGCATTTT.

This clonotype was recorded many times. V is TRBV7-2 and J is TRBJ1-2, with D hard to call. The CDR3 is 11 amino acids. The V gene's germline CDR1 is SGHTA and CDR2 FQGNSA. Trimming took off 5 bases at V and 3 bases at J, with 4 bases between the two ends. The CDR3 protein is CASSPYYGYTF. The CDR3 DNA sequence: TGTGCCAGCAGCCCGTACTATGGCTACACCTTC.

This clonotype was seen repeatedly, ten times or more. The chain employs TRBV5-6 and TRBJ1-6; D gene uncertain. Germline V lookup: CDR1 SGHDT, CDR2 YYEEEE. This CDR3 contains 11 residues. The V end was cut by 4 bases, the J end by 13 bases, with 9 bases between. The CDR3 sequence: CASSLGSPLHF. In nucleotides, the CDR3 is TGTGCCAGCAGCCTGGGGTCCCCCCTCCACTTT.

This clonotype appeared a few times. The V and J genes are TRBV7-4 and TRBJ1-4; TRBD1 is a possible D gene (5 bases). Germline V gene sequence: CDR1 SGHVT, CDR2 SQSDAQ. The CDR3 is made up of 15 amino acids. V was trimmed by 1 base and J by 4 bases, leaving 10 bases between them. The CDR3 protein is CASSLVKGSNEKLFF. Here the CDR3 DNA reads TGTGCCAGCAGCTTAGTCAAGGGGAGTAATGAAAAACTGTTTTTT.

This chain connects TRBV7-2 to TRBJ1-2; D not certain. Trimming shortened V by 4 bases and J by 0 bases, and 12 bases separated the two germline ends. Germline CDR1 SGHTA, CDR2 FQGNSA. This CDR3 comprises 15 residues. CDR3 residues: CASSSHFSTNYGYTF. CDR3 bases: TGTGCCAGCAGCTCGCACTTCTCCACTAACTATGGCTACACCTTC.

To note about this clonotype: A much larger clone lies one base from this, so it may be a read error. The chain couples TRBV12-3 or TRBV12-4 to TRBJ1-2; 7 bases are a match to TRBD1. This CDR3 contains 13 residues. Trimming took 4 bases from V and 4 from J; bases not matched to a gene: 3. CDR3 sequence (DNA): TGTGCCAGCAGTTCCGGACAGGTCTATGGCTACACCTTC. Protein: CASSSGQVYGYTF.

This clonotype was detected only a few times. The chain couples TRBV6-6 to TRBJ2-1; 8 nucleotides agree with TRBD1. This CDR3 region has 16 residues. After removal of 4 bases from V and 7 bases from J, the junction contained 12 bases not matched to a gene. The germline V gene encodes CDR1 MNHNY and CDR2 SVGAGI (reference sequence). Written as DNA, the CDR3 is TGTGCCAGCAGTTCCGATGGACAGGGCTTTGGTAATGAGCAGTTCTTC. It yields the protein CASSSDGQGFGNEQFF.

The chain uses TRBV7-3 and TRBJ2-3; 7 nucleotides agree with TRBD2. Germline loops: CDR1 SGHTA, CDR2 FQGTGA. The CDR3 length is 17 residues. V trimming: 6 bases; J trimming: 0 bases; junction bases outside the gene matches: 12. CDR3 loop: CASSLNGRGSSTDTQYF. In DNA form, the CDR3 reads TGTGCCAGCAGTCTAAATGGGAGGGGCTCCAGCACAGATACGCAGTATTTT.

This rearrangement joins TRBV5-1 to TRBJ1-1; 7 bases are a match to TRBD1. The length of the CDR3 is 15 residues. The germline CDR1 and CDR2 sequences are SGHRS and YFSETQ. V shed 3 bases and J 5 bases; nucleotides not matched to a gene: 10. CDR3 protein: CASSYDGEGATEAFF. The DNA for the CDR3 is TGCGCCAGCAGCTATGACGGAGAGGGGGCTACTGAAGCTTTCTTT.

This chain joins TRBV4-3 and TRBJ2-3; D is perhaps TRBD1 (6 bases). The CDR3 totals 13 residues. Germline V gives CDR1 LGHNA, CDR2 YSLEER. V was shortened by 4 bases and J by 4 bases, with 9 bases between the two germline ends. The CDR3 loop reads CASSPWTADTQYF. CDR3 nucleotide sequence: TGCGCCAGCAGCCCCTGGACAGCAGATACGCAGTATTTT.

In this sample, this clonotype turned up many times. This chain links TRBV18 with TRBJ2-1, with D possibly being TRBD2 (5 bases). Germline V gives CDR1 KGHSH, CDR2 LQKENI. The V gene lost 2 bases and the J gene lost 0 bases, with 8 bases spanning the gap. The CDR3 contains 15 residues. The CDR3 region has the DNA TGTGCCAGCTCACCAATAGGGAGCTCCTACAATGAGCAGTTCTTC. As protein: CASSPIGSSYNEQFF. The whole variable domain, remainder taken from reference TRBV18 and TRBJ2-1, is NAGVMQNPRHLVRRRGQEARLRCSPMKGHSHVYWYRQLPEEGLKFMVYLQKENIIDESGMPKERFSAEFPKEGPSILRIQQVVRGDSAAYFCASSPIGSSYNEQFFGPGTRLTVL.

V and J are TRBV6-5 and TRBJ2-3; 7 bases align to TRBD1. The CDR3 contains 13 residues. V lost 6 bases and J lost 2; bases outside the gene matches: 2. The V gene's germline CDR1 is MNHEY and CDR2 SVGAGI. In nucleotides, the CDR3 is TGTGCCAGCAGGACAGGGCTCACAGATACGCAGTATTTT. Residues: CASRTGLTDTQYF.

The chain's CDR3 is CASRKGGLAGASYNEQFF. The CDR3 coding sequence is TGTGCCAGCAGGAAGGGAGGGCTAGCGGGGGCCTCCTACAATGAGCAGTTCTTC. The rearrangement links TRBV6-5 to TRBJ2-1; TRBD2 agrees at 10 bases. Germline V gene lookup returns CDR1 MNHEY and CDR2 SVGAGI. V was clipped by 6 bases and J by 0 bases; unmatched bases: 11. CDR3 length equals 18 residues.

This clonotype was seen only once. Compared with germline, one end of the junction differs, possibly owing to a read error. The CDR3 loop reads CASSQAYFQREKLFF. The CDR3 nucleotides are TGTGCAAGCAGCCAAGCCTACTTCCAAAGGGAAAAACTGTTTTTT. The rearrangement links TRBV14 to TRBJ1-4; the D is unclear. The CDR3 sequence is 15 residues long. Germline CDR1 reads SGHDN; CDR2 reads FVKESK.

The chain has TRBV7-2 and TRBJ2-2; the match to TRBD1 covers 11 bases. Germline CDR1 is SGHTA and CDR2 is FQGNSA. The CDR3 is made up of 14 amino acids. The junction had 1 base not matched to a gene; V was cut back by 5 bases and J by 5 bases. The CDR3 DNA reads TGTGCCAGCAGCGGACAGGGGGCGACCGGGGAGCTGTTTTTT. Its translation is CASSGQGATGELFF.

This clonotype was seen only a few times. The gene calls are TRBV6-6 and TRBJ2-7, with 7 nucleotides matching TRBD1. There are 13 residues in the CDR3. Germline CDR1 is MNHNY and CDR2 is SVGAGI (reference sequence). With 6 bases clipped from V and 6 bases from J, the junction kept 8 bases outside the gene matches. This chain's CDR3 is CASSWTGQSEQYV. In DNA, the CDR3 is TGTGCCAGCAGCTGGACAGGCCAATCCGAGCAGTACGTC.

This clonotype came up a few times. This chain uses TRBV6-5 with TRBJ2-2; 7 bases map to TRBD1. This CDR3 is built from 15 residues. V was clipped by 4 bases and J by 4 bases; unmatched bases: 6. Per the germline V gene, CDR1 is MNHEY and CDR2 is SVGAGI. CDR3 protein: CASSSGTVGTGELFF. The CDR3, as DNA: TGTGCCAGCAGTTCCGGGACAGTTGGCACCGGGGAGCTGTTTTTT.

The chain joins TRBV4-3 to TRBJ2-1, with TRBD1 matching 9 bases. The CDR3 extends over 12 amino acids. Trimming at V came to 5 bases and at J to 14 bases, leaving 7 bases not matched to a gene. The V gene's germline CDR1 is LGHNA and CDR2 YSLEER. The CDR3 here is CASSLNRGQEFF. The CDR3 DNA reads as TGCGCCAGCAGCTTGAACAGGGGGCAGGAGTTCTTC.

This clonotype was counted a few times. The CDR3 coding sequence is TGCGCCAGCAGCTTGGTTGCCGGGGAGACCCAGTACTTC. This gives the protein CASSLVAGETQYF. The rearrangement joins TRBV5-1 to TRBJ2-5; no firm D call. Between the trimmed V and J ends, which lost 0 bases and 5 bases, there was a span of 8 bases. Germline CDR1 SGHRS, CDR2 YFSETQ. This CDR3 contains 13 residues.

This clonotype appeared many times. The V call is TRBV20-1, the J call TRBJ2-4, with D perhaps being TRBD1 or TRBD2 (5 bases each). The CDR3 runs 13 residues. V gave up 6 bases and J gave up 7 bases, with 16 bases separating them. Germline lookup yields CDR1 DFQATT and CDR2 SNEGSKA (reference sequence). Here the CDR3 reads CSARDGGRNIQYF. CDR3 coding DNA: TGCAGTGCCAGGGACGGCGGACGCAACATTCAGTACTTC.

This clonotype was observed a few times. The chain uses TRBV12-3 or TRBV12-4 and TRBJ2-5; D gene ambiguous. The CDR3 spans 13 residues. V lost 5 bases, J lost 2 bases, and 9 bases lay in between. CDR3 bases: TGTGCCAGCAGTGGGAATTCTCAAGAGACCCAGTACTTC. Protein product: CASSGNSQETQYF.

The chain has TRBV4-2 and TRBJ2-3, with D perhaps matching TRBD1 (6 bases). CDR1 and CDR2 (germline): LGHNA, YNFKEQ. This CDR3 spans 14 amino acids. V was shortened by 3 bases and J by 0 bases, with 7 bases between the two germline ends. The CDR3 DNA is TGTGCCAGCAGCCAGCAGGGGAGCACAGATACGCAGTATTTT. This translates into CASSQQGSTDTQYF.

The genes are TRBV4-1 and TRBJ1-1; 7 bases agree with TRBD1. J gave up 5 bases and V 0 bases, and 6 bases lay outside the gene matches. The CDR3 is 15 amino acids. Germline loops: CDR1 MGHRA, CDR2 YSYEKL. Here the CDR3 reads CASSQDRTGGTEAFF. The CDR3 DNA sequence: TGCGCCAGCAGCCAAGATAGGACAGGTGGAACTGAAGCTTTCTTT.

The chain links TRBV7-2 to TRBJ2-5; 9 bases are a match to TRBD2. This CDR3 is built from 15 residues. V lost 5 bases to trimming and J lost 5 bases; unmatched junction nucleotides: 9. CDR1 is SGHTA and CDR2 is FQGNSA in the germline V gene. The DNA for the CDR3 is TGTGCCAGCAGCCCCAGGGTAGCGGGGGTTGAGACCCAGTACTTC. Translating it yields CASSPRVAGVETQYF.

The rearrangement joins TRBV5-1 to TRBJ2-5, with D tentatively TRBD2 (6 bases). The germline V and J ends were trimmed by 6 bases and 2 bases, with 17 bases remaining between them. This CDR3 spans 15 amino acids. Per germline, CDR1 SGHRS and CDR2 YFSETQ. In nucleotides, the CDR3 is TGCGCCAGCATGCGATGGGGGACTCCGCAAGAGACCCAGTACTTC. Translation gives CASMRWGTPQETQYF.